The T cell receptor beta chain described here comes from a study of T-cell memory formation after mild COVID-19. General study points: Contracting CD8+ clones were enriched in EMRA, CD4+ mainly in CM and EM. Clones that got smaller from day 15 to 85 had even CD4/CD8, while clones growing later tipped toward CD4+. In pre-infection memory, a portion of responding clones appeared, which suggested that cross-reactive memory joined.

UMIs and sample barcodes were carried by the TCR alpha and TCR beta cDNA libraries that 5'RACE produced using constant-segment primers. TCRdb re-called the 5' RACE reads with MiXCR, one entry per CDR3 protein. Of 140,000 or so distinct CDR3 sequences in the sample, 6% to 7% were seen once. The CDR3 length is 15 residues. Germline CDR1 MNHEY, CDR2 SVGAGI. V lost 6 bases and J lost 0, with 9 bases in between. This clonotype was seen at least ten times. The antigen remains undetermined. What was sequenced was PBMCs or a T cell subset sorted from them (not recorded which). The chain couples TRBV6-5 to TRBJ2-6; D gene ambiguous. The sequence derives from an adult woman who had mild COVID-19 (a few samples of this study predate the infection). Cell type and time point are not known. For the CDR3, the DNA is TGTGCCAGCAGATTCTACAACTCTGGGGCCAACGTCCTGACTTTC. It translates to CASRFYNSGANVLTF.